The 17 T cell receptor beta chains reported below all come from one sample, sequenced in a study of a mutant IDH1 vaccine in newly diagnosed glioma. Time point given: week 5, during vaccination. One vaccine dose held 300 ug of mutant IDH1 20-mer peptide and came with topical imiquimod. This table comes from immunoSEQ multiplex PCR, and its TCRdb copy is limited to in-frame clones, with some not included. The table shows almost 30,000 clones, with roughly 90% occurring only once. Which antigens these TCRs recognize remains unknown. This material consisted of peripheral blood mononuclear cells (PBMCs), taken from a glioma patient whose treatment included an IDH1 peptide vaccine. All receptors come from a woman aged 40 to 55 with glioma. Some clones in this sample may be carry-over from other donors' samples.

The rearrangement joins TRBV4-3 to TRBJ2-3, with D perhaps given as TRBD1 or TRBD2 (6 bases each). The V gene's germline CDR1 is LGHNA and CDR2 YSLEER. The CDR3 is 13 residues long. V lost 1 base to trimming and J lost 6 bases, with 8 bases between them. The CDR3 bases are TGCGCCAGCAGCCAAGGGAGGGGGGATACGCAGTATTTT. This codes for CASSQGRGDTQYF.

The rearrangement links TRBV7-9 to TRBJ1-1; D may be TRBD1 (5 bases). Per germline, CDR1 SEHNR and CDR2 FQNEAQ (reference sequence). This CDR3 has 18 residues. V gave up 4 bases and J gave up 4 bases, with 25 bases separating them. The CDR3 loop reads CASSSSNQFGPGGTEAFF. CDR3 DNA sequence: TGTGCCAGCAGCTCTTCCAACCAATTCGGACCCGGGGGCACTGAAGCTTTCTTT.

The chain recombines TRBV2 with TRBJ2-1; TRBD2 aligns across 10 bases. V shed 9 bases, J shed 1 base, and the junction held 3 bases outside the gene matches. The CDR3 is 14 residues long. The germline gives CDR1 SNHLY, CDR2 FYNNEI. The CDR3 protein is CASRAGGSYNEQFF. As DNA, the CDR3 is TGTGCCAGTAGAGCGGGAGGGTCCTACAATGAGCAGTTCTTC. The whole variable domain, filled in from reference TRBV2 and TRBJ2-1, reads EPEVTQTPSHQVTQMGQEVILRCVPISNHLYFYWYRQILGQKVEFLVSFYNNEISEKSEIFDDQFSVERPDGSNFTLKIRSTKLEDSAMYFCASRAGGSYNEQFFGPGTRLTVL.

This clone turned up a few times. The rearrangement joins TRBV7-2 to TRBJ2-7; D call uncertain. From germline, CDR1 is SGHTA and CDR2 FQGNSA. The CDR3 runs to 13 residues. The V end lost 4 bases, the J end lost 0 bases, and 7 bases lay between the germline ends. The DNA of the CDR3 is TGTGCCAGCAGCTACGTGAGCTCCTACGAGCAGTACTTC. This encodes CASSYVSSYEQYF.

V usage is TRBV4-3 and J usage is TRBJ1-1, with 7 bases that match TRBD1. Germline CDR1 LGHNA, CDR2 YSLEER. V lost 4 bases, J lost 8 bases, and 7 bases stayed unmatched. The CDR3 loop spans 13 amino acids. As DNA, the CDR3 is TGCGCCAGCAGCCCTCAGGGGGTCACGGAAGCTTTCTTT. As protein: CASSPQGVTEAFF.

V and J are TRBV19 and TRBJ2-7; tentatively, D is TRBD2 (6 bases). The V end lost 5 bases, the J end lost 0 bases, and 8 bases lay between the germline ends. This CDR3 comprises 13 residues. Germline loops: CDR1 LNHDA, CDR2 SQIVND (reference sequence). The CDR3 loop is CASSLTSSYEQYF. CDR3 DNA: TGTGCCAGTAGTCTGACTAGCTCCTACGAGCAGTACTTC.

The CDR3 DNA follows: TGTGCCAGCAGTTTTAGGAGAATAGACACAGATACGCAGTATTTT. This translates into CASSFRRIDTDTQYF. This chain connects TRBV28 to TRBJ2-3, with D uncertain. V shed 3 bases and J shed 2 bases, with 12 bases lying between them. Germline CDR1 is MDHEN and CDR2 is SYDVKM. The CDR3 has 15 amino acids.

V is TRBV11-3 and J is TRBJ1-1; D not certain. The CDR3 runs to 13 residues. Trimming cost V 1 base and J 8 bases, with 11 bases left between them. Germline V gene lookup returns CDR1 SGHNT and CDR2 YENEEA. CDR3 loop: CASSLVLRSEAFF. As DNA, the CDR3 is TGTGCCAGCAGCTTAGTCCTACGATCGGAAGCTTTCTTT.

The chain combines TRBV14 with TRBJ1-5; maybe TRBD1 (5 bases). The CDR3 covers 13 residues. V was trimmed by 8 bases and J by 1 base, leaving 9 bases between them. CDR1 is SGHDN, CDR2 FVKESK, per germline. The CDR3 nucleotides are TGTGCCAGCGAGACAGACAGCAATCAGCCCCAGCATTTT. This codes for CASETDSNQPQHF.

The V and J genes are TRBV2 and TRBJ2-7, with D possibly called TRBD1 or TRBD2 (7 bases each). Germline V gene data show CDR1 as SNHLY and CDR2 as FYNNEI. V was clipped by 6 bases and J by 2 bases, with 17 bases between them. The CDR3 has 15 amino acids. The CDR3 protein is CASSAPGGVTYEQYF. The CDR3 DNA reads TGTGCCAGCAGCGCCCCAGGGGGGGTTACCTACGAGCAGTACTTC.

The chain employs TRBV5-1 and TRBJ2-5; tentative D call: TRBD1 (7 bases). TRBJ2-7 explains the end of the DNA better; the J call may be wrong. Germline assignment: CDR1 SGHRS and CDR2 YFSETQ. The CDR3 spans 12 residues. The CDR3 region is CASAGQSYEQYF. Written as DNA, the CDR3 is TGCGCCAGCGCGGGACAGAGCTACGAGCAGTACTTC.

This rearrangement joins TRBV4-1 to TRBJ2-3; possibly TRBD2 for D (6 bases). The V gene's germline CDR1 is MGHRA and CDR2 YSYEKL. Trimming removed 6 bases at V and 0 bases at J, with 10 bases between. The CDR3 length is 14 residues. For the CDR3, the DNA is TGCGCCAGCAGGCTAGCGCCTAGCACAGATACGCAGTATTTT. Its protein product is CASRLAPSTDTQYF.

The V and J genes are TRBV18 and TRBJ2-7, with 9 bases lining up with TRBD2. Germline V gives CDR1 KGHSH, CDR2 LQKENI. This CDR3 is 17 amino acids long. V trimming: 5 bases; J trimming: 2 bases; junction bases outside the gene matches: 13. The CDR3 here is CASSSAASGAFTYEQYF. CDR3 bases: TGTGCCAGCTCATCGGCCGCTAGCGGGGCGTTCACCTACGAGCAGTACTTC.

The chain couples TRBV5-1 to TRBJ2-7; possibly TRBD2 for D (5 bases). The CDR3 loop spans 16 amino acids. Germline loops: CDR1 SGHRS, CDR2 YFSETQ. The V end was cut by 3 bases, the J end by 2 bases, with 18 bases between. In nucleotides, the CDR3 is TGCGCCAGCAGCTCTCACCGTCGGACGGGGACCTACGAGCAGTACTTC. Its translation is CASSSHRRTGTYEQYF.

This clone was observed a handful of times. The chain employs TRBV6-1 and TRBJ1-4, with D perhaps matching TRBD1 (6 bases). The germline gives CDR1 MNHNS, CDR2 SASEGT. This CDR3 is 11 amino acids long. The V gene lost 10 bases and the J gene lost 15 bases, with 18 bases spanning the gap. The CDR3 sequence is CATLYRELVFF. In DNA form, the CDR3 reads TGTGCCACCTTATACAGGGAGCTAGTGTTTTTT.

This sequence joins TRBV5-1 and TRBJ2-7; D is possibly TRBD2 (6 bases). The CDR3 covers 14 residues. V was clipped by 0 bases and J by 2 bases, with 9 bases between them. Looked up from germline, CDR1 is SGHRS and CDR2 is YFSETQ. CDR3 amino acids: CASSLERAAYEQYF. CDR3 nucleotide sequence: TGCGCCAGCAGCTTGGAGCGGGCCGCCTACGAGCAGTACTTC.

This chain links TRBV7-3 with TRBJ2-1; 14 bases are shared with TRBD2. V trimming: 3 bases; J trimming: 8 bases; junction bases outside the gene matches: 6. Germline V gene sequence: CDR1 SGHTA, CDR2 FQGTGA. The CDR3 contains 16 residues. The CDR3 DNA is TGTGCCAGCAGCTTCGCGGGACTAGCGGGGGTCGATGAGCAGTTCTTC. This codes for CASSFAGLAGVDEQFF.